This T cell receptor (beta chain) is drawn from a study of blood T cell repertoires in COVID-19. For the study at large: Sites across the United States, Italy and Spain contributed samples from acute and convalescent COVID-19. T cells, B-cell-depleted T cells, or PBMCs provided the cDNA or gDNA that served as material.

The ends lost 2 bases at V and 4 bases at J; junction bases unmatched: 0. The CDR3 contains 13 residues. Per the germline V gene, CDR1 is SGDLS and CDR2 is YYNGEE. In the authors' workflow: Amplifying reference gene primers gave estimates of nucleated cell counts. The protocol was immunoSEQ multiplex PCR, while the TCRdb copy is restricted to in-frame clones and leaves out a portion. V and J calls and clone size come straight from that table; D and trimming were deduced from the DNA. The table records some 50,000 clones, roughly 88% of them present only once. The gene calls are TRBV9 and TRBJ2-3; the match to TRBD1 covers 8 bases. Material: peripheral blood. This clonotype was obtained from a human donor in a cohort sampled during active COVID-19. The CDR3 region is CASSVTGADTQYF. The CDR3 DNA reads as TGTGCCAGCAGCGTGACAGGGGCAGATACGCAGTATTTT.